These T cell receptor beta chains were read from a single sample in a study of T cell repertoires in cytomegalovirus infection. MiXCR, run by TCRdb on the reads, gives a single entry per CDR3 protein. Counted here are 310,000 or so distinct CDR3 sequences, 17% occurring once; the ten biggest clones make up more than 10%. Sequenced material: PBMCs. These receptors all stem from a human donor in good health (CMV status not recorded). Some clones in this sample may be carry-over from other donors' samples. Each CDR3 is given with its conserved first and last residue. The D gene is left open where the match is weak. Size is omitted from some rows. Given values are once, few, many or a class for expanded clones.

v_gene,j_gene,d_gene,abundance,CDR3nt,CDR3aa
TRBV7-9,TRBJ2-1,-,-,TGTGCCAGCAGCTTAAGTAGCTCCTACAATGAGCAGTTCTTC,CASSLSSSYNEQFF
TRBV7-8,TRBJ2-3,TRBD1,many,TGTGCCAGCAGCTTAGCGTACAGGGGAATAGATACGCAGTATTTT,CASSLAYRGIDTQYF
TRBV4-1,TRBJ1-4,-,-,TGCGCCAGCAGCCAAGAAGGGGGGTACGAAAAACTGTTTTTT,CASSQEGGYEKLFF
TRBV7-6,TRBJ2-5,TRBD1,many,TGTGCCAGCAGCGAAGCCGGGACAGGGCAGAAGGAGACCCAGTACTTC,CASSEAGTGQKETQYF
TRBV6-6,TRBJ1-6,-,-,TGTGCCAGCAGTTACGGGGGCGAAGGGAATTCACCCCTCCACTTT,CASSYGGEGNSPLHF
TRBV2,TRBJ2-6,-,few,TGTGCCAGCAGTGAACTGACCCCCGGGGCCAACGTCCTGACTTTC,CASSELTPGANVLTF
TRBV20-1,TRBJ2-7,TRBD2,many,TGCAGTGCTACGGGACTAGCTTCTAACGAGCAGTACTTC,CSATGLASNEQYF
TRBV6-5,TRBJ2-3,TRBD2,many,TGTGCCAGCAGTTACTCTTCCAGCGGGGGCACAGATACGCAGTATTTT,CASSYSSSGGTDTQYF
TRBV15,TRBJ2-1,-,few,TGTGCCACCAGCAGAGAGGTACACAATGAGCAGTTCTTC,CATSREVHNEQFF
TRBV7-8,TRBJ1-4,-,many,TGTGCCAGCAGCTTAGTTGGAGGGACTTTCGAAAAACTGTTTTTT,CASSLVGGTFEKLFF
TRBV5-1,TRBJ2-7,-,-,TGCGCCAGCAGCCCGATGACAGACTACTACGAGCAGTACTTC,CASSPMTDYYEQYF
TRBV4-2,TRBJ2-3,TRBD2,-,TGTGCCAGCAGCCATGCCTCCGGGACTAGCGAGGATACGCAGTATTTT,CASSHASGTSEDTQYF
TRBV7-6,TRBJ2-5,-,-,TGTGCCGGCAGCTTATCGGGTGAGACCCAGTACTTC,CAGSLSGETQYF
TRBV4-1,TRBJ1-2,-,many,TGCGCCAGCAGCCAAGACTGGAATAACCCTAACTATGGCTACACCTTC,CASSQDWNNPNYGYTF
TRBV7-2,TRBJ1-2,-,few,TGTGCCAGCAGCTTAAGCCCAGGAGCGAACTATGGCTACACCTTC,CASSLSPGANYGYTF
TRBV7-2,TRBJ1-4,-,many,TGTGCCAGCAGCTTACCGGGTTTCAATGAAAAACTGTTTTTT,CASSLPGFNEKLFF
TRBV6-5,TRBJ1-1,-,-,TGTGCCAGCACACGCCAGGGGAACACTGAAGCTTTCTTT,CASTRQGNTEAFF
TRBV20-1,TRBJ2-5,-,-,TGCAGTGCTAGTAACAGGAAAGAGACCCAGTACTTC,CSASNRKETQYF
TRBV5-1,TRBJ1-1,TRBD1,-,TGCGCCAGCAGCCCCGGACAGGGGGACAACACTGAAGCTTTCTTT,CASSPGQGDNTEAFF
TRBV29-1,TRBJ2-3,-,few,TGCAGCGTGCACAGATCCGACACAGATACGCAGTATTTT,CSVHRSDTDTQYF
TRBV19,TRBJ2-3,-,-,TGTGCCAGTACCCCGAACCAGGGGGATACGCAGTATTTT,CASTPNQGDTQYF
TRBV18,TRBJ2-7,TRBD2,-,TGTGCCAGCTCACCAAGGAGCGGGGCAGCCTCCTACGAGCAGTACTTC,CASSPRSGAASYEQYF